A selection of T cell receptor beta chains follows, all from one sample in a study of OX40 agonist ivuxolimab in advanced cancers. The protocol was immunoSEQ multiplex PCR, while the TCRdb copy is restricted to in-frame clones and leaves out a portion. This table has 65,000 to 95,000 clones, 94% appearing once. Material: CD4+ or CD8+ T cells sorted from blood, obtained in a trial of the OX40 agonist ivuxolimab. These receptor sequences come from an adult with an advanced solid tumor such as melanoma, head and neck, liver or kidney cancer. The CDR3 runs from the conserved cysteine through the conserved F or W. Each record gives: D gene, J gene, clone size, V gene, CDR3 DNA, CDR3 protein. D genes are given only for firm matches. Expanded clones get a size class; other rows say once, few or many, or leave the size out.

d_call: .; j_call: TRBJ2-7; clone_size: .; v_call: TRBV7-3; cdr3_nt: TGTGCCAGCAGCCCCCGAGGGAGACCCTACGAGCAGTACTTC; cdr3_aa: CASSPRGRPYEQYF
d_call: .; j_call: TRBJ2-1; clone_size: once; v_call: TRBV15; cdr3_nt: TGTGCCACCAGCAGAGATGGGTTGAGCTCCTACAATGAGCAGTTCTTC; cdr3_aa: CATSRDGLSSYNEQFF
d_call: .; j_call: TRBJ1-1; clone_size: once; v_call: TRBV27; cdr3_nt: TGTGCCAGCAGTACCAAGGGGGAGGTAGGGACTGAAGCTTTCTTT; cdr3_aa: CASSTKGEVGTEAFF
d_call: TRBD2; j_call: TRBJ2-1; clone_size: .; v_call: TRBV7-9; cdr3_nt: TGTGCCAGCAGCGAGCCGGGACTAGCGGGAACTGAGCAGCTCTTC; cdr3_aa: CASSEPGLAGTEQLF
d_call: .; j_call: TRBJ2-2; clone_size: few; v_call: TRBV2; cdr3_nt: TGTGCCAGCAGTCCAACCCCCACCGGGGAGCTGTTTTTT; cdr3_aa: CASSPTPTGELFF
d_call: .; j_call: TRBJ2-6; clone_size: .; v_call: TRBV7-6; cdr3_nt: TGTGCCAGCAGCTTAGAACCAGGGACTGGGGCCAACGTCCTGACTTTC; cdr3_aa: CASSLEPGTGANVLTF
d_call: .; j_call: TRBJ1-4; clone_size: .; v_call: TRBV6-6; cdr3_nt: TGTGCCAGCACCACCTTAACGGCGGTCCTAAATGAAAAACTGTTTTTT; cdr3_aa: CASTTLTAVLNEKLFF
d_call: TRBD1; j_call: TRBJ2-3; clone_size: once; v_call: TRBV10-3; cdr3_nt: TGTGCCATCAGTGAGTCGACTGGGACAGGGCAGAGAGATACGCAGTATTTT; cdr3_aa: CAISESTGTGQRDTQYF
d_call: .; j_call: TRBJ2-3; clone_size: .; v_call: TRBV9; cdr3_nt: TGTGCCAGCAACTCCCCAGTGGCAGATACGCAGTATTTT; cdr3_aa: CASNSPVADTQYF
d_call: .; j_call: TRBJ1-1; clone_size: .; v_call: TRBV6-5; cdr3_nt: TGTGCCAGCATGGGACTCAGCAGGAACACTGAAGCTTTCTTT; cdr3_aa: CASMGLSRNTEAFF
d_call: TRBD1; j_call: TRBJ2-1; clone_size: .; v_call: TRBV7-9; cdr3_nt: TGTGCCAGCAGTTTTCAGGGGGTTTCCTACAATGAGCAGTTCTTC; cdr3_aa: CASSFQGVSYNEQFF
d_call: .; j_call: TRBJ2-1; clone_size: few; v_call: TRBV7-9; cdr3_nt: TGTGCCAGCAGACTAAACAATGAGCAGTTCTTC; cdr3_aa: CASRLNNEQFF
d_call: .; j_call: TRBJ2-7; clone_size: .; v_call: TRBV28; cdr3_nt: TGTGCCAGCACCTCCCCGGGGAACCCCTACGAGCAGTACTTC; cdr3_aa: CASTSPGNPYEQYF
d_call: .; j_call: TRBJ1-6; clone_size: .; v_call: TRBV5-5; cdr3_nt: TGTGCCAGCAGCTTACACGGGGACACTTATAATTCACCCCTCCACTTT; cdr3_aa: CASSLHGDTYNSPLHF
d_call: .; j_call: TRBJ1-6; clone_size: .; v_call: TRBV7-3; cdr3_nt: TGTGCCAGCAGCTTATATCCCCTTGATGATTATAATTCACCCCTCCACTTT; cdr3_aa: CASSLYPLDDYNSPLHF
d_call: TRBD1; j_call: TRBJ1-3; clone_size: .; v_call: TRBV4-3; cdr3_nt: TGCGCCAGCAGCGCTGAGACAGGGTATGGAAACACCATATATTTT; cdr3_aa: CASSAETGYGNTIYF
d_call: .; j_call: TRBJ1-2; clone_size: once; v_call: TRBV7-9; cdr3_nt: TGTGCCAGCAGCTTTAGCGGGGAAGGCTACACCTTC; cdr3_aa: CASSFSGEGYTF
d_call: .; j_call: TRBJ1-3; clone_size: .; v_call: TRBV28; cdr3_nt: TGTGCCAGCAGTTCCCGACTGCTCTCTGGAAACACCATATATTTT; cdr3_aa: CASSSRLLSGNTIYF
d_call: TRBD1; j_call: TRBJ1-1; clone_size: .; v_call: TRBV5-5; cdr3_nt: TGTGCCAGCAGCTCGGTACAGGGGGCCAGGAACACTGAAGCTTTCTTT; cdr3_aa: CASSSVQGARNTEAFF
d_call: .; j_call: TRBJ2-7; clone_size: .; v_call: TRBV10-3; cdr3_nt: TGTGCCATCAGTGAGTCTGATTTGAGCTACGAGCAGTACTTC; cdr3_aa: CAISESDLSYEQYF
d_call: .; j_call: TRBJ1-1; clone_size: .; v_call: TRBV27; cdr3_nt: TGTGCCAGCAGTTTATGGGCAGGGGAGAACACTGAAGCTTTCTTT; cdr3_aa: CASSLWAGENTEAFF
d_call: TRBD1; j_call: TRBJ2-7; clone_size: .; v_call: TRBV4-1; cdr3_nt: TGCGCCAGCAGCCAAGCCCGGGACAGCTCCTACGAGCAGTACTTC; cdr3_aa: CASSQARDSSYEQYF
d_call: .; j_call: TRBJ2-1; clone_size: .; v_call: TRBV10-3; cdr3_nt: TGTGCCATCAGTGAGTCGACGGCGGCAACCTACAATGAGCAGTTCTTC; cdr3_aa: CAISESTAATYNEQFF
d_call: .; j_call: TRBJ1-6; clone_size: few; v_call: TRBV6-1; cdr3_nt: TGTGCCAGCAGTGAATATGGAGGACGGGCCCTCCACTTT; cdr3_aa: CASSEYGGRALHF
d_call: .; j_call: TRBJ2-7; clone_size: .; v_call: TRBV5-4; cdr3_nt: TGTGCCAGCAGCTTGTCTCGTAACGAGCAGTACTTC; cdr3_aa: CASSLSRNEQYF
d_call: .; j_call: TRBJ2-3; clone_size: .; v_call: TRBV29-1; cdr3_nt: TGCAGCGTTGGGGGTAGCCTGTTTGGCACAGATACGCAGTATTTT; cdr3_aa: CSVGGSLFGTDTQYF
d_call: .; j_call: TRBJ1-1; clone_size: .; v_call: TRBV7-9; cdr3_nt: TGTGCCAGCAGCTTACTTACGGGCACCACTGAAGCTTTCTTT; cdr3_aa: CASSLLTGTTEAFF
d_call: .; j_call: TRBJ2-7; clone_size: .; v_call: TRBV28; cdr3_nt: TGTGCCAGCACCCTGACCGACAGGTACTACGAGCAGTACTTC; cdr3_aa: CASTLTDRYYEQYF
d_call: .; j_call: TRBJ2-7; clone_size: .; v_call: TRBV27; cdr3_nt: TGTGCCAGCAGTTTAGAGGGCGGCTACGAGCAGTACTTC; cdr3_aa: CASSLEGGYEQYF
d_call: .; j_call: TRBJ2-6; clone_size: .; v_call: TRBV10-3; cdr3_nt: TGTGCCATCAGTGGTGAGAACAGCAGAGGGCCTGGGGCCAACGTCCTGACTTTC; cdr3_aa: CAISGENSRGPGANVLTF
d_call: TRBD1; j_call: TRBJ2-5; clone_size: .; v_call: TRBV27; cdr3_nt: TGTGCCAGCTCTATGACAGGGAACGGAGAGACCCAGTACTTC; cdr3_aa: CASSMTGNGETQYF
d_call: .; j_call: TRBJ2-7; clone_size: .; v_call: TRBV27; cdr3_nt: TGTGCCAGCAGTTTATCCCCCTTATACGAGCAGTACTTC; cdr3_aa: CASSLSPLYEQYF
d_call: .; j_call: TRBJ2-3; clone_size: .; v_call: TRBV27; cdr3_nt: TGTGCCAGCAGCGCCCTTCGGGAGCAAACAGATACGCAGTATTTT; cdr3_aa: CASSALREQTDTQYF
d_call: .; j_call: TRBJ1-1; clone_size: .; v_call: TRBV6-5; cdr3_nt: TGTGCCAGCAGTTACTCCGGGGTCCACACTGAAGCTTTCTTT; cdr3_aa: CASSYSGVHTEAFF
d_call: .; j_call: TRBJ2-7; clone_size: .; v_call: TRBV29-1; cdr3_nt: TGCAGCGTTGAAGGTTTAGGGACCTCCTACGAGCAGTACTTC; cdr3_aa: CSVEGLGTSYEQYF
d_call: .; j_call: TRBJ1-1; clone_size: .; v_call: TRBV5-1; cdr3_nt: TGCGCCAGCAGCTTGACCCCGGGGAACACTGAAGCTTTCTTT; cdr3_aa: CASSLTPGNTEAFF
d_call: .; j_call: TRBJ2-4; clone_size: .; v_call: TRBV7-9; cdr3_nt: TGTGCCAGCAGCTTAGATCTGGCCGGGGACATTCAGTACTTC; cdr3_aa: CASSLDLAGDIQYF
d_call: .; j_call: TRBJ2-7; clone_size: .; v_call: TRBV5-6; cdr3_nt: TGTGCCAGCAGCTTGGTTTGGAAGGGGACAAGCTACGAGCAGTACTTC; cdr3_aa: CASSLVWKGTSYEQYF
d_call: .; j_call: TRBJ1-4; clone_size: .; v_call: TRBV4-1; cdr3_nt: TGCGCCAGCAGCCAAGGAAGGCTCGAGCTGTTTTTT; cdr3_aa: CASSQGRLELFF
d_call: TRBD2; j_call: TRBJ2-1; clone_size: .; v_call: TRBV19; cdr3_nt: TGTGCCAGTAGTAGCCTAGCGGGAGGGGAGAATGAGCAGTTCTTC; cdr3_aa: CASSSLAGGENEQFF
d_call: TRBD1; j_call: TRBJ1-5; clone_size: .; v_call: TRBV6-1; cdr3_nt: TGTGCCAGCAGTGCCCGACAGGGAGTCTGGCCCCAGCATTTT; cdr3_aa: CASSARQGVWPQHF
d_call: .; j_call: TRBJ2-4; clone_size: .; v_call: TRBV11-2; cdr3_nt: TGTGCCAGCAGCGCGAGCTGGGGGAAAGCCAAAAACATTCAGTACTTC; cdr3_aa: CASSASWGKAKNIQYF